This TCR beta chain was captured by sequencing in a study of T-cell memory formation after mild COVID-19. Study results and caveats: Pre-infection memory carried some responding clones, suggesting that cross-reactive memory joined. Mainly CM and EM harbored the contracting CD4+ clones; mainly EMRA harbored the CD8+ ones.

UMIs and sample barcodes were carried by the TCR alpha and TCR beta cDNA libraries that 5'RACE produced using constant-segment primers. MiXCR was run by TCRdb on the 5' RACE reads, yielding one entry per CDR3 protein. The table lists roughly 100,000 distinct CDR3 sequences, about 13% of them singletons. The germline V gene encodes CDR1 SQVTM and CDR2 ANQGSEA. The CDR3 consists of 9 residues. This clonotype was picked up many times. Its cognate antigen is unknown. Mismatch with germline at one junction end may stem from a read error. This chain joins TRBV29-1 and TRBJ2-5; D is possibly TRBD1 (6 bases). The sample comprised PBMCs or a T cell subset sorted from them (not recorded which). The TCR was taken from an adult woman who had mild COVID-19 (a few samples of this study predate the infection). Cell type and time point are not known. CDR3 loop: CSVVGAPFF. The CDR3, as DNA: TGCAGCGTTGTGGGGGCCCCCTTCTTC.